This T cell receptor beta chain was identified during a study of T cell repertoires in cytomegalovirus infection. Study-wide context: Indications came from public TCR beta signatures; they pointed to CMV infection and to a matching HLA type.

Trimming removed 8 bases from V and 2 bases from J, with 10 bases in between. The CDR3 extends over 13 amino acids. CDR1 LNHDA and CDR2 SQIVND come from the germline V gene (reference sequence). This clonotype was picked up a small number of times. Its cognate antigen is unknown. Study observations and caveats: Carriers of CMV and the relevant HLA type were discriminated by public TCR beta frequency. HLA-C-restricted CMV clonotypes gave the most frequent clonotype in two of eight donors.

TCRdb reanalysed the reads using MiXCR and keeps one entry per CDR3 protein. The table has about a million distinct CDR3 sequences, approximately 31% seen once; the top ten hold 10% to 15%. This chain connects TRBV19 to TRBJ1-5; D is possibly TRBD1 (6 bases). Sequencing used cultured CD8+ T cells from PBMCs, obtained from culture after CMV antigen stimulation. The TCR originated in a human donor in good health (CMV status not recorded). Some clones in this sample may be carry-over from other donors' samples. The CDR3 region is CASLHRGNQPQHF. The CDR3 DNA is TGTGCCAGTCTACACAGGGGCAATCAGCCCCAGCATTTT.